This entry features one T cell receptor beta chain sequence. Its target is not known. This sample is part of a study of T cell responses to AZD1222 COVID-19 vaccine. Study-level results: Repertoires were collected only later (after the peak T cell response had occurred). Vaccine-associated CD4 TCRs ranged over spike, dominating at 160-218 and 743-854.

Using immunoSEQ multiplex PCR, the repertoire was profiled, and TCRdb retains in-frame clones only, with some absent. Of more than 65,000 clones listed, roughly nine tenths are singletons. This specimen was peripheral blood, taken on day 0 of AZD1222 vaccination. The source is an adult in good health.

CDR3 sequence (DNA): TGTGCCAGCAGGACAGGGGAGGGGACTGAAGCTTTCTTT. It translates to CASRTGEGTEAFF. The chain carries TRBV6-5 and TRBJ1-1; 8 bases align to TRBD1. Germline CDR1 reads MNHEY; CDR2 reads SVGAGI. The CDR3 is made up of 13 amino acids. The V and J ends lost 6 bases and 5 bases, in that order; junction bases with no gene match: 5.